This TCR beta chain was observed in a study of shared clonotypes between healthy human individuals. Naivety among CD8 cells was defined by CD45RO negativity and positive CCR7 selection, thereby excluding terminally differentiated effector memory CD45RA+ cells. Donors were Caucasian adults residing in Nashville, Tennessee, USA. The protocol was immunoSEQ multiplex PCR, while the TCRdb copy is restricted to in-frame clones and leaves out a portion. The data show millions of clones, roughly 95% seen once. The V segment lost 3 bases and the J segment 4 bases; nucleotides outside the gene matches: 4. Germline assignment: CDR1 SGHDN and CDR2 FVKESK. The CDR3 spans 15 residues.

Sequenced input: naive CD8+ T cells sorted from blood. The chain couples TRBV14 to TRBJ1-5; 9 nucleotides align to TRBD1. This TCR was recovered from a young man in good health. The CDR3 loop is CASSHSGQGNQPQHF. CDR3 nucleotide sequence: TGTGCCAGCAGCCATTCCGGACAGGGGAATCAGCCCCAGCATTTT.